The count of the clone carrying this T cell receptor beta chain is one. Its antigen is not known. This CDR3 region has 13 residues. CDR1 is DFQATT and CDR2 is SNEGSKA in the germline V gene (reference sequence). V was trimmed by 3 bases and J by 7 bases, leaving 13 bases between them. The data stem from a study of blood T cells in healthy people across ages. Broader study findings: Older age went with lower TCR beta diversity per million T cells, in a roughly linear way. Investigators viewed diversity estimates from one million T cells as underestimates, the study reported.

Combining a sample-barcoded 5' primer with a J-beta primer mix, a second PCR ran for about 7 to 12 cycles. A tag from a template-switch adaptor with 12 random nucleotides marked each cDNA molecule. TCRdb reanalysed the 5' RACE reads using MiXCR and keeps one entry per CDR3 protein. The sample lists hundreds of thousands of distinct CDR3 sequences, around 38% occurring once. The clonotype comes from a man older than 75 in good health. The chain carries TRBV20-1 and TRBJ2-1; D ambiguous. The material sequenced was blood. The CDR3 here is CSASSRPGNEQFF. CDR3 in DNA: TGCAGTGCTAGTTCCCGCCCTGGGAATGAGCAGTTCTTC.